One sample yielded the 5 T cell receptor beta chains listed below, sequenced in a study of neurological immune-mediated disorders. TCRdb passed the 5' RACE reads through MiXCR, listing each CDR3 protein once. The sample contains about 55,000 distinct CDR3 sequences, roughly 4.4% of which appear only once. Sequencing used PBMCs. These receptors came from a man aged 45-65 years with multiple sclerosis.

This clonotype was picked up many times. This chain's CDR3 is CASSSPGTPYNEQFF. CDR3 DNA sequence: TGTGCCAGCAGTTCTCCAGGGACCCCCTACAATGAGCAGTTCTTC. V usage is TRBV12-3 or TRBV12-4 and J usage is TRBJ2-1; D is tentatively TRBD1 or TRBD2 (5 bases each). The CDR3 covers 15 residues. V was cut by 4 bases and J by 2 bases, with 12 bases left in between.

Ten or more counts support this clonotype. This chain links TRBV7-2 with TRBJ2-6; no clear D. CDR3 length equals 15 residues. The germline V gene encodes CDR1 SGHTA and CDR2 FQGNSA. Trimming removed 5 bases from V and 0 bases from J, with 8 bases in between. In DNA, the CDR3 is TGTGCCAGCAGCACCAGTTTCTCTGGGGCCAACGTCCTGACTTTC. Its protein is CASSTSFSGANVLTF. Full variable domain (outside the CDR3, taken from reference TRBV7-2 and TRBJ2-6): GAGVSQSPSNKVTEKGKDVELRCDPISGHTALYWYRQSLGQGLEFLIYFQGNSAPDKSGLPSDRFSAERTGGSVSTLTIQRTQQEDSAVYLCASSTSFSGANVLTFGAGSRLTVL.

At least ten counts were recorded for this clonotype. This chain uses TRBV6-4 with TRBJ2-3; D is possibly TRBD1 or TRBD2 (5 bases each). CDR3 length equals 15 residues. Germline CDR1 reads MRHNA; CDR2 reads SNTAGT. V lost 3 bases and J 2 bases, leaving 12 bases between the germline ends. DNA for the CDR3: TGTGCCAGCAGTGATGGACGGGGCCACACAGATACGCAGTATTTT. It yields the protein CASSDGRGHTDTQYF.

This clonotype was picked up many times. V and J are TRBV6-5 and TRBJ1-1, with D unresolved. The V end lost 6 bases, the J end lost 8 bases, and 19 bases lay between the germline ends. The CDR3 is made up of 14 amino acids. In germline, CDR1 is MNHEY, CDR2 SVGAGI. DNA for the CDR3: TGTGCCAGCAGGACCCCCACGACCGCCGGGGAAGCTTTCTTT. Its protein is CASRTPTTAGEAFF.

This clonotype was detected many times. The chain has TRBV5-1 and TRBJ2-1; 11 nucleotides agree with TRBD1. CDR1 and CDR2 (germline): SGHRS, YFSETQ. V shed 2 bases and J 5 bases; nucleotides not matched to a gene: 3. The CDR3 extends over 15 amino acids. CDR3 amino acids: CASSLGQGAHNEQFF. The CDR3 DNA is TGCGCCAGCAGCTTAGGACAGGGGGCTCACAATGAGCAGTTCTTC. The complete variable domain, with remaining parts taken from reference TRBV5-1 and TRBJ2-1, reads KAGVTQTPRYLIKTRGQQVTLSCSPISGHRSVSWYQQTPGQGLQFLFEYFSETQRNKGNFPGRFSGRQFSNSRSEMNVSTLELGDSALYLCASSLGQGAHNEQFFGPGTRLTVL.